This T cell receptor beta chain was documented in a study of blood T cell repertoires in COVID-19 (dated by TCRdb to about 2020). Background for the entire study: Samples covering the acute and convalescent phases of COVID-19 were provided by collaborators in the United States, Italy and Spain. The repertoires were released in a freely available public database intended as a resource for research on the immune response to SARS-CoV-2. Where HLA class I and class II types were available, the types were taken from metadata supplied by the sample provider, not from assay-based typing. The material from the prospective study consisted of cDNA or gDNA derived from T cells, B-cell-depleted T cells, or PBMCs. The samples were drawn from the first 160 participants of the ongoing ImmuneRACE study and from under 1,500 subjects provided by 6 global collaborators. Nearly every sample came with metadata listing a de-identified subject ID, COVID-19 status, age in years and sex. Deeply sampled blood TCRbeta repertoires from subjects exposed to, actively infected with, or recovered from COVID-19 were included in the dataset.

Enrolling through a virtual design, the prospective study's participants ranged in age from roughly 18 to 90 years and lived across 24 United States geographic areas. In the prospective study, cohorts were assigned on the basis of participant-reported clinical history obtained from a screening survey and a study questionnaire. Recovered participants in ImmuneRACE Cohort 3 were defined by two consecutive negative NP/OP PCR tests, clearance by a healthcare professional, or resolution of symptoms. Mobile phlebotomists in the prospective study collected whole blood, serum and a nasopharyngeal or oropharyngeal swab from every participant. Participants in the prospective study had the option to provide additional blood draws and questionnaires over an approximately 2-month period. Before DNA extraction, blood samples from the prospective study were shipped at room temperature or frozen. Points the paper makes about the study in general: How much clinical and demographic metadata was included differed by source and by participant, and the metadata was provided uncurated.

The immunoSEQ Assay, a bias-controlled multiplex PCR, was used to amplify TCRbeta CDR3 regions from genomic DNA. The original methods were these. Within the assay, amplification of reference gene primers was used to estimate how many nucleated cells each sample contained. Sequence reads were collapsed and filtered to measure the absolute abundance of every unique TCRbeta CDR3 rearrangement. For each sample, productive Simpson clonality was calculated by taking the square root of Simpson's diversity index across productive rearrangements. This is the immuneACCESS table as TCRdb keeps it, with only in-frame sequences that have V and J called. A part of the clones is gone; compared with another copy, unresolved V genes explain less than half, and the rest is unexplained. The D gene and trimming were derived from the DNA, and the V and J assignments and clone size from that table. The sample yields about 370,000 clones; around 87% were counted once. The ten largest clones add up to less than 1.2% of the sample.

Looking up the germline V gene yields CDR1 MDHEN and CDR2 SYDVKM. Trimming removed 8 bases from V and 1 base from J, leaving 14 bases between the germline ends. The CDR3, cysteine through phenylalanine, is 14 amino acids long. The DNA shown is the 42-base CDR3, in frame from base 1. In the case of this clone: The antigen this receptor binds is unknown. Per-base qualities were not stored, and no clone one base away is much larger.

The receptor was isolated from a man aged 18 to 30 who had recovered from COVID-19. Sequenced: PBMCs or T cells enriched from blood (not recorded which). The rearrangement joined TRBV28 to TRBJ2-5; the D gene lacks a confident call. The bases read TGTGCCAGCCTGAATAGCCGAACCCAAGAGACCCAGTACTTC. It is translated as CASLNSRTQETQYF.